The source of this TCR beta chain is a study of radiation and T cells in renal cell carcinoma. Study-wide results and caveats: Pretreatment tumor biopsies were lacking, so baseline clonotypes are unknown.

CDR3 length: 13 amino acids. V was pared by 8 bases and J by 6 bases, with 14 bases between. Germline-derived CDR1 and CDR2 are SNHLY and FYNNEI. The time point denotes: blood 2 weeks post-SBRT. The treatment is: 15 Gy SBRT to primary tumor, nephrectomy 4 weeks later. TCRdb's copy holds only in-frame clones and misses some; the assay was immunoSEQ multiplex PCR. This sample has 100,000 to 150,000 clones, with about four fifths found just once. With regard to this clone: Its target is unknown.

The TCR originated in a man aged 50-60 years with renal cell carcinoma. The material sequenced was blood, taken from a patient whose treatment included radiotherapy and nephrectomy. The chain links TRBV2 to TRBJ2-1; a weak D match, TRBD1 (6 bases). DNA of the CDR3: TGTGCCAGCCAAGGAGGACAGAGCAATGAGCAGTTCTTC. Translating it yields CASQGGQSNEQFF.